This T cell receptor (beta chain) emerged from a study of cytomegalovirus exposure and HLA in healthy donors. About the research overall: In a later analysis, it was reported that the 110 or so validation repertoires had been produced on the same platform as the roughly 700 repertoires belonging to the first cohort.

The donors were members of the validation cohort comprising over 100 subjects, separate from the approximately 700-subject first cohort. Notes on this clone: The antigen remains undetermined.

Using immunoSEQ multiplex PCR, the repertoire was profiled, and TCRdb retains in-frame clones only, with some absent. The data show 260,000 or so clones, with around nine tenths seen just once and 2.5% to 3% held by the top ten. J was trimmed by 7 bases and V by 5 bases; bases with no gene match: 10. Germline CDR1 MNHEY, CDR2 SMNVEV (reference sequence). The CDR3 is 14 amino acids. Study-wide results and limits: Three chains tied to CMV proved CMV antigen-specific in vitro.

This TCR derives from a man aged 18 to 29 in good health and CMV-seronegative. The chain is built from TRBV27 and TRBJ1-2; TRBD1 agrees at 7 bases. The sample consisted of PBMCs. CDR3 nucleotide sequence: TGTGCCAGCAGTAGCAATACAGGGGCCGGTGGCTACACCTTC. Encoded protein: CASSSNTGAGGYTF.